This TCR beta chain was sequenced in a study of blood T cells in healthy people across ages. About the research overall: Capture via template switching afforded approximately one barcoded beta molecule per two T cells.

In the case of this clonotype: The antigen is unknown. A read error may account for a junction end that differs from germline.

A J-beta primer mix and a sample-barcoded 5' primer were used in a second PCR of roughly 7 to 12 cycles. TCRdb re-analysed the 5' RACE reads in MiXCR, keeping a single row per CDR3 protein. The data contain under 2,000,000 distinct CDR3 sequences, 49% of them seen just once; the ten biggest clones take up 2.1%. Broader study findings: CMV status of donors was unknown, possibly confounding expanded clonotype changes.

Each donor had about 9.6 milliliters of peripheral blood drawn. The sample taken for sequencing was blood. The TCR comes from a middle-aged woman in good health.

CDR3 region: CSARPDPKRETQYF. Here the CDR3 DNA reads TGTAGTGCCAGGCCGGACCCCAAGAGGGAGACCCAGTACTTC. The chain combines TRBV20-1 with TRBJ2-5; D is unresolved. CDR1 is DFQATT, CDR2 SNEGSKA, per germline (reference sequence). The CDR3 length is 14 residues.